This TCR beta chain is drawn from a study of control samples from healthy donors and cancer patients. Repertoires were generated with immunoSEQ multiplex PCR, while TCRdb's copy carries only in-frame clones and drops some. Here the sample spans tens of thousands of clones, 75% to 90% being singletons. The count of this clone is one. V lost 1 base and J lost 5, with 9 bases in between. CDR1 is LNHNV, CDR2 YYDKDF, per germline (reference sequence). This CDR3 is built from 14 residues. The sequencing sample was made of blood. The TCR originated in a man between 45 and 60 years old in good health. The V gene is TRBV15, the J gene TRBJ1-5, with D tentatively TRBD1 (5 bases). The chain's CDR3 is CATSRGGGYQPQHF. CDR3 bases: TGTGCCACCAGCAGAGGTGGGGGTTATCAGCCCCAGCATTTT.